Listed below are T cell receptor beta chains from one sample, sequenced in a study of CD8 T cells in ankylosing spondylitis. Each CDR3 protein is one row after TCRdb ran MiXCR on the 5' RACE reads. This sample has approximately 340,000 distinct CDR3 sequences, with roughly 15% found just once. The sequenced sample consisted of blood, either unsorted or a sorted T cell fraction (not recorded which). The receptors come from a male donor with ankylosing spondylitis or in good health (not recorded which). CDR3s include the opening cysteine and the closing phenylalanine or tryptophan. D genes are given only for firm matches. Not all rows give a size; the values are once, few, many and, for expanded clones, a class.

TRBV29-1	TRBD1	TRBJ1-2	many	CSGVTGGANYGYTF	TGCAGCGGAGTGACAGGGGGCGCGAACTATGGCTACACCTTC
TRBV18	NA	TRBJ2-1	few	CASSLSGLSYNEQFF	TGTGCCAGCTCGCTTAGCGGACTATCCTACAATGAGCAGTTCTTC
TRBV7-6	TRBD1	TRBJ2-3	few	CASSIGQGTDTQYF	TGTGCCAGCAGCATCGGACAGGGAACAGATACGCAGTATTTT
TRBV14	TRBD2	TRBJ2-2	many	CASSPWTSRNTGELFF	TGTGCCAGCAGCCCTTGGACTAGCAGGAACACCGGGGAGCTGTTTTTT
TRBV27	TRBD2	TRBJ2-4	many	CASRGVDKNIQYF	TGTGCCAGCCGGGGGGTAGACAAAAACATTCAGTACTTC
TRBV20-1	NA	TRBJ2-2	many	CSASALRGMNTGELFF	TGCAGTGCTAGTGCCTTAAGGGGGATGAACACCGGGGAGCTGTTTTTT
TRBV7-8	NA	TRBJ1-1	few	CASSSPSSNEAFF	TGTGCCAGCAGCTCCCCGAGCAGCAATGAAGCTTTCTTT
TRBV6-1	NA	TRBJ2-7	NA	CASNERYYEQYF	TGTGCCAGCAACGAAAGATACTACGAGCAGTACTTC
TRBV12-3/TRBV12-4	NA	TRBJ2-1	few	CASRQGSRGNEQFF	TGTGCCAGCAGGCAGGGGAGTCGAGGCAATGAGCAGTTCTTC
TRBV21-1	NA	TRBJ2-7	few	CASREGGARSSYEQYF	TGTGCCAGCAGGGAAGGGGGAGCGCGGAGCTCCTACGAGCAGTACTTC
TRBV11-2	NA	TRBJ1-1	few	CASRSQGRTEAFF	TGTGCCAGCAGGTCTCAGGGTCGGACCGAAGCTTTCTTT
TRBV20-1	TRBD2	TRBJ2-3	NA	CSADTTSGRSDTQYF	TGCAGTGCTGATACGACTAGCGGGAGATCTGATACGCAGTATTTT
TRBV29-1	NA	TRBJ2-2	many	CSVGVSNTGELFF	TGCAGCGTCGGGGTTTCGAACACCGGGGAGCTGTTTTTT
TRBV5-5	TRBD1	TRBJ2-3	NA	CASSPAGRGQTQYF	TGTGCCAGCAGCCCGGCAGGCAGGGGGCAAACGCAGTATTTT
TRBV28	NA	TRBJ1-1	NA	CASSFAGGAFF	TGTGCCAGCAGTTTTGCGGGAGGAGCTTTCTTT
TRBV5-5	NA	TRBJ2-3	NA	CASSWGGVDTQYF	TGTGCCAGCAGCTGGGGGGGCGTAGATACGCAGTATTTT
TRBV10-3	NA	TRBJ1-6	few	CAISPDGISPLHF	TGTGCCATCAGTCCGGACGGGATTTCACCCCTCCACTTT
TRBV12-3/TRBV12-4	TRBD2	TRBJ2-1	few	CASSLSGTTFNEQFF	TGTGCCAGCAGTTTATCGGGGACTACGTTTAATGAGCAGTTCTTC
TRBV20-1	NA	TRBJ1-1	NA	CSAPRATNTEAFF	TGCAGTGCTCCTCGGGCCACGAACACTGAAGCTTTCTTT
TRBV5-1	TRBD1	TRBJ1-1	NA	CASSLGDRWNTEAFF	TGCGCCAGCAGCTTGGGGGACAGGTGGAACACTGAAGCTTTCTTT
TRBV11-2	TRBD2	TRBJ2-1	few	CASSTRTSLGEQFF	TGTGCCAGCAGCACTCGGACTAGCCTAGGTGAGCAGTTCTTC
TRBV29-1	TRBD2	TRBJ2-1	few	CSAGGGEQFF	TGCAGCGCCGGGGGGGGTGAGCAGTTCTTC
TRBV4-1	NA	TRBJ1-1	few	CASSLEGRGRGTEAFF	TGCGCCAGCAGCCTCGAAGGCCGGGGCCGAGGCACTGAAGCTTTCTTT
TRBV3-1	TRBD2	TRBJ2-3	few	CASSQKRGVTDTQYF	TGTGCCAGCAGCCAAAAGCGGGGGGTCACAGATACGCAGTATTTT
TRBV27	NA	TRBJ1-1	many	CASTGGTEAFF	TGTGCCAGCACGGGGGGTACTGAAGCTTTCTTT
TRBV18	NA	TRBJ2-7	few	CASSPRDLYEQYF	TGTGCCAGCTCACCTCGGGACCTATACGAGCAGTACTTC
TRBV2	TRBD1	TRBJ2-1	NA	CASKAGGGEQFF	TGTGCCAGCAAGGCAGGGGGCGGTGAGCAGTTCTTC
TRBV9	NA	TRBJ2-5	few	CASSVLAAQETQYF	TGTGCCAGCAGCGTACTAGCCGCTCAAGAGACCCAGTACTTC
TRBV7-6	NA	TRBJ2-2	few	CASRSRQSTGELFF	TGTGCCAGCAGGAGCCGACAGTCCACCGGGGAGCTGTTTTTT
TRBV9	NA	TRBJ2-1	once	CASSPHIDEQFF	TGTGCCAGCAGCCCCCATATAGATGAGCAGTTCTTC
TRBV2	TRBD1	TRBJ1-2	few	CARRGQGYGYTF	TGTGCCAGACGAGGACAGGGGTACGGCTACACCTTC
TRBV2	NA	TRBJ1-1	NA	CASRSREGNTEAFF	TGTGCCAGCAGGAGCCGGGAGGGGAACACTGAAGCTTTCTTT
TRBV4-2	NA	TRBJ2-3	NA	CASSQGLASDTQYF	TGTGCCAGCAGCCAAGGGCTAGCGTCAGATACGCAGTATTTT
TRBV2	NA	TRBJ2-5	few	CASSALAQETQYF	TGTGCCAGCAGTGCACTAGCCCAAGAGACCCAGTACTTC
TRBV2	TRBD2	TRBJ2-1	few	CASVQRTRGYNEQFF	TGTGCCAGCGTACAAAGGACTAGGGGTTACAATGAGCAGTTCTTC
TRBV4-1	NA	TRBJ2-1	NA	CASSQGEVNSYNEQFF	TGCGCCAGCAGCCAAGGTGAGGTGAACTCCTACAATGAGCAGTTCTTC
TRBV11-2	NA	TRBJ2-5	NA	CASSLRESVTQYF	TGTGCCAGCAGCTTGCGTGAAAGCGTGACCCAGTACTTC
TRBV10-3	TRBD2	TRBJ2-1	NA	CAIRASGVNYNEQFF	TGTGCCATCCGTGCCAGCGGGGTGAACTACAATGAGCAGTTCTTC
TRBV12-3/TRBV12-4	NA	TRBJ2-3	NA	CASSLEVLGAQYF	TGTGCCAGCAGTTTAGAGGTCCTAGGGGCGCAGTATTTT
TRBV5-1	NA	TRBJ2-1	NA	CASSLVRYNEQFF	TGCGCCAGCAGCTTGGTTAGATACAATGAGCAGTTCTTC
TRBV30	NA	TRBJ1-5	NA	CAWSFGSTIGQPQHF	TGTGCCTGGAGTTTCGGGTCAACGATTGGTCAGCCCCAGCATTTT
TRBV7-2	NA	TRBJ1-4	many	CASSPSLGKNEKLFF	TGTGCCAGCAGCCCAAGCCTGGGCAAAAATGAAAAACTGTTTTTT
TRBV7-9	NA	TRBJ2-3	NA	CASSSILRTDTQYF	TGTGCCAGCAGCTCCATTCTACGCACAGATACGCAGTATTTT
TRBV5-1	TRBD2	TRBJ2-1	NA	CASSLGAGSYNEQFF	TGCGCCAGCAGCTTGGGAGCGGGATCTTACAATGAGCAGTTCTTC
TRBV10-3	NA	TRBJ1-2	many	CAISPFSGVENYGYTF	TGTGCCATCAGCCCCTTCTCCGGGGTTGAGAACTATGGCTACACCTTC